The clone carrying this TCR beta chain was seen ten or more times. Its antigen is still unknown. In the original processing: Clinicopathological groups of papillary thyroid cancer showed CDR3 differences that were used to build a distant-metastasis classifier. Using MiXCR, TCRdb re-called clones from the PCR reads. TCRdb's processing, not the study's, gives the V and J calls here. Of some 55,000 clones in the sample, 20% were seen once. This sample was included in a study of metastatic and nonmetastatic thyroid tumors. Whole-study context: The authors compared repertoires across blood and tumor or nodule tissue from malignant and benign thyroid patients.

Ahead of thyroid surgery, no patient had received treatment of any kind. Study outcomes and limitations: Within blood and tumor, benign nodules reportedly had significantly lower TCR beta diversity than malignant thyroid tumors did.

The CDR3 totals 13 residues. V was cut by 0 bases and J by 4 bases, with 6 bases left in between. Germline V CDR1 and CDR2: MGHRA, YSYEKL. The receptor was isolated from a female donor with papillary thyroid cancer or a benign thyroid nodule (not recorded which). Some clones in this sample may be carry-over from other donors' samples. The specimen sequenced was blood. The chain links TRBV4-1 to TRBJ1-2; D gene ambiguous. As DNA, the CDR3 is TGCGCCAGCAGCCAAGATCCCGTCTATGGCTACACCTTC. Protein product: CASSQDPVYGYTF.